Each of the 12 T cell receptor beta chains below was sequenced from the same sample in a study of T cell responses to AZD1222 COVID-19 vaccine. Generated by immunoSEQ multiplex PCR, the TCRdb table keeps only in-frame clones and is missing some. The repertoire holds around 84,000 clones, roughly 88% seen once, with 10% in the top ten. The source material was peripheral blood, sampled 28 days after the second AZD1222 dose. The receptors were gathered from an adult who received the AZD1222 COVID-19 vaccine.

The chain couples TRBV7-9 to TRBJ2-3; D is unclear. Germline V gives CDR1 SEHNR, CDR2 FQNEAQ (reference sequence). The CDR3 spans 12 residues. The V end lost 4 bases, the J end lost 0 bases, and 2 bases lay between the germline ends. As DNA, the CDR3 is TGTGCCAGCAGCTCAAGCACAGATACGCAGTATTTT. Its translation is CASSSSTDTQYF.

This clone was recorded only once. The rearrangement joins TRBV19 to TRBJ2-6; TRBD1 matches at 11 bases. Germline-derived CDR1 and CDR2 are LNHDA and SQIVND (reference sequence). The J segment lost 0 bases and the V segment lost 6 bases, leaving 7 bases of the junction unmatched. The CDR3 loop spans 18 amino acids. DNA of the CDR3: TGTGCCAGTAGCCTCGCGGGGACAGGGGGCTCTGGGGCCAACGTCCTGACTTTC. Amino acids: CASSLAGTGGSGANVLTF.

The gene calls are TRBV5-6 and TRBJ1-3, with D possibly TRBD1 on 5 matching bases. V shed 4 bases and J shed 2 bases, with 10 bases lying between them. This CDR3 contains 14 residues. Germline CDR1 reads SGHDT; CDR2 reads YYEEEE. The CDR3 protein is CASSRRGTGNTIYF. The CDR3 DNA is TGTGCCAGCAGCCGGAGGGGTACTGGAAACACCATATATTTT.

J is TRBJ1-4 and V is TRBV30; no clear D gene. V lost 3 bases, J lost 7 bases, and 6 bases lay in between. CDR3 size: 11 residues. The germline CDR1 and CDR2 sequences are GTSNPN and SVGIG (reference sequence). The CDR3 is CAWRSLEKLFF. CDR3 bases: TGTGCCTGGAGGTCCCTTGAAAAACTGTTTTTT.

This rearrangement joins TRBV28 to TRBJ1-5, with D tentatively TRBD1 (5 bases). Germline loops: CDR1 MDHEN, CDR2 SYDVKM. V gave up 2 bases and J gave up 6 bases, with 11 bases separating them. The CDR3 spans 14 residues. The CDR3 DNA reads as TGTGCCAGCAGTTTACGGCAGGGAATTCAGCCCCAGCATTTT. It is translated as CASSLRQGIQPQHF.

The genes are TRBV20-1 and TRBJ2-7, with 9 bases identical to TRBD1. Germline V gene data show CDR1 as DFQATT and CDR2 as SNEGSKA (reference sequence). The CDR3 consists of 15 residues. The J segment lost 0 bases and the V segment lost 3 bases, leaving 6 bases of the junction unmatched. Written as DNA, the CDR3 is TGCAGTGCTAGTAGCCGGGACAGGGCCTCCTACGAGCAGTACTTC. This gives the protein CSASSRDRASYEQYF.

The chain joins TRBV6-2 or TRBV6-3 to TRBJ1-5; perhaps TRBD1 as D (6 bases). The germline V and J ends were trimmed by 6 bases and 2 bases, with 17 bases remaining between them. Germline CDR1 and CDR2: MNHEY and SVGEGT. This CDR3 comprises 16 residues. This CDR3 reads CASSPRGLRGNQPQHF. The CDR3 DNA reads TGTGCCAGCAGCCCCAGGGGTCTCAGAGGCAATCAGCCCCAGCATTTT.

CDR3 sequence reads: CASSLSGGAGDTQYF. DNA of the CDR3: TGTGCCAGCAGTTTAAGCGGGGGGGCCGGCGATACGCAGTATTTT. This rearrangement joins TRBV6-2 or TRBV6-3 to TRBJ2-3; 10 bases agree with TRBD2. With 4 bases clipped from V and 6 bases from J, the junction kept 7 bases outside the gene matches. Per the germline V gene, CDR1 is MNHEY and CDR2 is SVGEGT. The CDR3 totals 15 residues.

The chain is built from TRBV7-8 and TRBJ1-5, with D possibly matching TRBD1 (6 bases). CDR1 and CDR2 (germline): SGHVS, FQNEAQ. V shed 0 bases and J shed 0 bases, with 6 bases lying between them. The length of the CDR3 is 15 residues. CDR3 loop: CASSLADSSNQPQHF. In nucleotides, the CDR3 is TGTGCCAGCAGCTTAGCGGACAGTAGCAATCAGCCCCAGCATTTT.

The chain carries TRBV6-5 and TRBJ1-1; D unresolved. Trimming removed 2 bases from V and 1 base from J, with 11 bases in between. From germline, CDR1 is MNHEY and CDR2 SVGAGI. This CDR3 is built from 15 residues. CDR3 sequence reads: CASSYAGAWNTEAFF. The CDR3 DNA sequence: TGTGCCAGCAGTTACGCGGGAGCCTGGAACACTGAAGCTTTCTTT.

The chain has TRBV3-1 (or the pseudogene TRBV3-2) and TRBJ1-1, with unresolved D. CDR3 length: 14 amino acids. Trimming took 1 base from V and 3 from J, leaving 9 bases between them. Per germline, CDR1 LGHDT and CDR2 YNNKEL (reference sequence). CDR3 residues: CASSQGYADTEAFF. The CDR3 DNA reads TGTGCCAGCAGCCAAGGGTATGCGGACACTGAAGCTTTCTTT.

J is TRBJ2-1 and V is TRBV5-4; no clear D. The CDR3 sequence is 15 residues long. Germline CDR1 is SGHNT and CDR2 is YYREEE (reference sequence). Trimming pared 4 bases from V and 8 bases from J, leaving 19 bases between. The CDR3 spells CASSPPIGSGHEQFF. In nucleotides, the CDR3 is TGTGCCAGCAGCCCGCCAATCGGTTCCGGACATGAGCAGTTCTTC.